This TCR beta chain was found in a study of blood T cell repertoires in COVID-19. Overall study: Donors in the United States, Italy and Spain gave samples during acute or convalescent COVID-19. From T cells, B-cell-depleted T cells, or PBMCs came the material, which was cDNA or gDNA.

From germline, CDR1 is SGHRS and CDR2 YFSETQ. Trimming took 1 base from V and 7 from J; bases not matched to a gene: 7. There are 16 residues in the CDR3. As processed by the authors: Amplification from reference gene primers served as the basis for estimated nucleated cell counts. The repertoire was sequenced with immunoSEQ multiplex PCR; TCRdb's copy has only in-frame clones and lacks some. Clonal size and the V and J genes are those of that table, whereas D and trimming came from the DNA. The table lists 70,000 to 95,000 clones, 91% of them singletons, with 2.5% to 3% in the top ten. Enrolment of Seattle patients took place during active infection, and they were followed longitudinally.

The sequence came from a man between 45 and 60 years old with COVID-19, enrolled during active disease. The sample taken for sequencing was peripheral blood. This chain uses TRBV5-1 with TRBJ2-4; TRBD2 matches 11 bases. The CDR3 region is CASSLTSGSITNIQYF. The CDR3 DNA reads TGCGCCAGCAGCTTGACTAGCGGGAGCATAACTAACATTCAGTACTTC.